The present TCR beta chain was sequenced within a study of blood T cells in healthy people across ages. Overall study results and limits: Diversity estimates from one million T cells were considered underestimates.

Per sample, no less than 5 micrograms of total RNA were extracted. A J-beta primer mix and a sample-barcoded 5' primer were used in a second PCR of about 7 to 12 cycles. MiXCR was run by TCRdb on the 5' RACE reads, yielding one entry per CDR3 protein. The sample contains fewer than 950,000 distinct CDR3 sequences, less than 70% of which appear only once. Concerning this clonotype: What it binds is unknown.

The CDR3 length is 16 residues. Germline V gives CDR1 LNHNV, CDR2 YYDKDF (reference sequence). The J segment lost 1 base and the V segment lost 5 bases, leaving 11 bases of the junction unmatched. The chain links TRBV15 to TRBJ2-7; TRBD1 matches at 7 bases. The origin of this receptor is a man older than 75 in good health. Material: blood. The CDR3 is CATSGGTGALSYEQYF. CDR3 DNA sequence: TGTGCCACCAGCGGGGGAACAGGGGCTCTTTCCTACGAGCAGTACTTC.